This T cell receptor (beta chain) originates from a study of high-grade serous ovarian cancer treatment subgroups (dated by TCRdb to the early 2020s). As for the study more broadly: On average, sequencing produced about 14,000 reads and 6,500 to 7,500 unique TCR beta rearrangements for each sample. The study examined TCR beta repertoires in high-grade serous ovarian cancer patients who were grouped under a laparoscopic triage algorithm by complete gross resection or by neoadjuvant chemotherapy response. In total there were approximately 94 samples, since every patient provided one primary tumor sample and two metastatic tumor samples. Of the approximately 30 patients in the cohort, some ten had no residual disease after primary surgery (R0), some ten were excellent NACT responders, and some ten were poor NACT responders.

Summary of the overall study and its limitations: Bulk tumor TCR sequencing lacked spatial information, limiting insight into HGSC tumor complexity and diversity. Repertoire similarity between tumors of the same patient ranged roughly 0.1 to 0.79, whereas almost no similarity was seen between different patients. TCR clonal relatedness was found to be positively correlated with neoantigen level and, by trend, with copy number variation and mutation load derived from whole-genome sequencing. The TCR repertoire analyses centered on CDR3, leaving CDR1 and CDR2 unanalyzed.

According to the germline V gene, CDR1 reads SQVTM and CDR2 reads ANQGSEA. The CDR3 sequence holds 11 residues, the cysteine and phenylalanine included. Here the CDR3 DNA is all that survives: 33 bases in frame from base 1. Trimming costs V 7 bases and J 5 bases, and their ends lie 11 bases apart. The 75 to 100 tumor samples underwent high-throughput TCR profiling with ImmunoSEQ. As for how the authors treated the data: Repertoire diversity metrics included richness (unique productive sequences), clonality, evenness and relatedness; Bhattacharyya coefficient assessed similarity between samples. Conclusions stayed consistent in a sensitivity analysis that left out TCRs with fewer than two reads. TCRdb retrieved this table from immuneACCESS and kept in-frame rearrangements only. Not all clones are present; in checked studies, unresolved V genes account for under half, and no reason is known for the remainder. For V, J and clone size, that table is used; D and trimming come from the DNA. The sample yields about 7,700 clones; 72% were counted once. 5.8% of the sample comes from the top ten.

Tumor samples were collected prior to definitive surgery or chemotherapy. The MD Anderson Biospecimen Extraction Resource handled genomic DNA extraction, while the MD Anderson Cancer Genomics Laboratory carried out the TCR sequencing. This clone was seen more than once but under ten times. Its binding antigen is unknown. Base qualities are not recorded, but no much larger clone differs from it by a single base. Sequences were obtained from tumor tissue. The sequence came from a human donor with high-grade serous ovarian cancer. The chain joins TRBV29-1 to TRBJ1-1; the D gene identity is not certain. The CDR3 is CSAPVRTEAFF. The bases read TGCAGCGCCCCCGTGAGGACTGAAGCTTTCTTT.